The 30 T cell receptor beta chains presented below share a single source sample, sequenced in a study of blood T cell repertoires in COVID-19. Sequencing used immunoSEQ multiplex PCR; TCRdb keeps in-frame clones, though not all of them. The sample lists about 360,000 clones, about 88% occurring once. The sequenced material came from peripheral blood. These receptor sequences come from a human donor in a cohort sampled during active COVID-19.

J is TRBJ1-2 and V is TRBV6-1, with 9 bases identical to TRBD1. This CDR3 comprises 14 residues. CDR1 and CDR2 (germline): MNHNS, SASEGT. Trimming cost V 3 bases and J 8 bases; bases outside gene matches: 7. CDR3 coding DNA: TGTGCCAGCAGTGAGGGACAGGGAGTAGGGGGCTACACCTTC. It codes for CASSEGQGVGGYTF.

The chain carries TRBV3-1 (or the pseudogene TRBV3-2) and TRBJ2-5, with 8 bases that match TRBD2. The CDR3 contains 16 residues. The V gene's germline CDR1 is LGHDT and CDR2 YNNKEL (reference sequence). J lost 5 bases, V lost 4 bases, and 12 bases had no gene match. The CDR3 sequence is CASSPGRDVAWETQYF. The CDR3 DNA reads TGTGCCAGCAGCCCCGGGAGGGATGTTGCTTGGGAGACCCAGTACTTC.

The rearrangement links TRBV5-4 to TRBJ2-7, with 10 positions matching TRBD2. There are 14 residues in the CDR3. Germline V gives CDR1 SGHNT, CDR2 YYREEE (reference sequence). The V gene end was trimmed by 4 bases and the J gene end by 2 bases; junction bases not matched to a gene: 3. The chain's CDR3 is CASSPGTSAYEQYF. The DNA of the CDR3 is TGTGCCAGCAGCCCCGGGACTAGCGCCTACGAGCAGTACTTC.

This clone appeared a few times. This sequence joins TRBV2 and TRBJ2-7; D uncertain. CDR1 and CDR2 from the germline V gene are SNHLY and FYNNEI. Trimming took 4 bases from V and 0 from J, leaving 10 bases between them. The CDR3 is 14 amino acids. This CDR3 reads CASSGASSSYEQYF. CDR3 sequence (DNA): TGTGCCAGCAGTGGAGCGAGTAGCTCCTACGAGCAGTACTTC. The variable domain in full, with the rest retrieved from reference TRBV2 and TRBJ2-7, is EPEVTQTPSHQVTQMGQEVILRCVPISNHLYFYWYRQILGQKVEFLVSFYNNEISEKSEIFDDQFSVERPDGSNFTLKIRSTKLEDSAMYFCASSGASSSYEQYFGPGTRLTVT.

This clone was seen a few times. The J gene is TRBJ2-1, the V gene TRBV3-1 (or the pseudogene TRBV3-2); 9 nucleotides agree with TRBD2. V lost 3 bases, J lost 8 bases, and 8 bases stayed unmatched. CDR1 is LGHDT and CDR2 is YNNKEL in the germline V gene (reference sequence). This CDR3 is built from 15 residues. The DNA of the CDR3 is TGTGCCAGCAGCCAGGGGGCGGGAGGGCCAGATGAGCAGTTCTTC. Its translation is CASSQGAGGPDEQFF.

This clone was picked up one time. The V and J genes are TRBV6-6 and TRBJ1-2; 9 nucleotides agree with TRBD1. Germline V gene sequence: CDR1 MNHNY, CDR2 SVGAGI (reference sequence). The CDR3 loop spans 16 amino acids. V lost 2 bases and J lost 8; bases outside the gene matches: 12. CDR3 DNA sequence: TGTGCCAGCAGTTACCCAGTGTGGACAGGGGCGGTCGGCTACACCTTC. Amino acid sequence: CASSYPVWTGAVGYTF.

Here the CDR3 reads CASSPGTGESYGYTF. Here the CDR3 DNA reads TGTGCCAGCAGCCCGGGGACAGGGGAGAGCTATGGCTACACCTTC. The chain carries TRBV5-6 and TRBJ1-2; 10 bases agree with TRBD1. The V segment lost 4 bases and the J segment 4 bases; nucleotides outside the gene matches: 7. The CDR3 has 15 residues. The V gene's germline CDR1 is SGHDT and CDR2 YYEEEE. Based on the CDR3 plus reference TRBV5-6 and TRBJ1-2, the full variable domain is DAGVTQSPTHLIKTRGQQVTLRCSPKSGHDTVSWYQQALGQGPQFIFQYYEEEERQRGNFPDRFSGHQFPNYSSELNVNALLLGDSALYLCASSPGTGESYGYTFGSGTRLTVV.

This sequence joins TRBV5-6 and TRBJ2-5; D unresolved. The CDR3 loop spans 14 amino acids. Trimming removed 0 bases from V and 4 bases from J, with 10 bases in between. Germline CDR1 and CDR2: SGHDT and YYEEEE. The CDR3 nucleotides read TGTGCCAGCAGCTTGGAGTTACCGCGAGAGACCCAGTACTTC. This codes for CASSLELPRETQYF.

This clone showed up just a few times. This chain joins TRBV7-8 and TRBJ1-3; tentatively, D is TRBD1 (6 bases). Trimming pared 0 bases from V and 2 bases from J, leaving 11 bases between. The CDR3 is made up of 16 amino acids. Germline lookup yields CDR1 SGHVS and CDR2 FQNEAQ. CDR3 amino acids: CASSLAGAGAGNTIYF. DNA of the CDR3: TGTGCCAGCAGCTTAGCCGGGGCAGGGGCTGGAAACACCATATATTTT.

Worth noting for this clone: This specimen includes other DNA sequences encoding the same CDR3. CDR3 region: CATSESTGGFTEAFF. CDR3 DNA sequence: TGTGCCACCAGTGAATCAACAGGGGGGTTCACTGAAGCTTTCTTT. The chain combines TRBV24-1 with TRBJ1-1; 8 bases align to TRBD1. This CDR3 has 15 amino acids. V lost 4 bases to trimming and J lost 4 bases; unmatched junction nucleotides: 7. Germline CDR1 is KGHDR and CDR2 is SFDVKD.

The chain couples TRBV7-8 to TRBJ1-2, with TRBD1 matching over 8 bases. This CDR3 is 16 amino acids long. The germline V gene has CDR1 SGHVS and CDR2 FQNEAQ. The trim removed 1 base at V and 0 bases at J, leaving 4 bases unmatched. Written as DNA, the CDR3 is TGTGCCAGCAGCTTAGATCCGGGACAGGCTAACTATGGCTACACCTTC. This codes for CASSLDPGQANYGYTF.

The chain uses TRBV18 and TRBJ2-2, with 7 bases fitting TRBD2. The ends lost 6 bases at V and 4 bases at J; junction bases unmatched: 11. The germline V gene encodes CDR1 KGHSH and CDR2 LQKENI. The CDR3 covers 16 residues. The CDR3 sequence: CASSTIGLAATGELFF. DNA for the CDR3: TGTGCCAGCTCCACCATCGGGCTAGCGGCCACCGGGGAGCTGTTTTTT. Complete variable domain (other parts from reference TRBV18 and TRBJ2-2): NAGVMQNPRHLVRRRGQEARLRCSPMKGHSHVYWYRQLPEEGLKFMVYLQKENIIDESGMPKERFSAEFPKEGPSILRIQQVVRGDSAAYFCASSTIGLAATGELFFGEGSRLTVL.

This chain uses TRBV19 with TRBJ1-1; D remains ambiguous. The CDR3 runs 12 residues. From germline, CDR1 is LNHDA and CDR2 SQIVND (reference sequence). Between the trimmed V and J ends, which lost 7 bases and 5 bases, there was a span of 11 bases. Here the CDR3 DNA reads TGTGCCAGTACTCTCCCCTCGACTGAAGCTTTCTTT. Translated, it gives CASTLPSTEAFF.

The CDR3 DNA sequence: TGTGCCAGCAGTTTGCTACAGCAGAACACTGAAGCTTTCTTT. It codes for CASSLLQQNTEAFF. This rearrangement joins TRBV27 to TRBJ1-1, with unresolved D. Trimming shortened V by 3 bases and J by 1 base, and 9 bases separated the two germline ends. Germline CDR1 and CDR2: MNHEY and SMNVEV (reference sequence). The CDR3 covers 14 residues.

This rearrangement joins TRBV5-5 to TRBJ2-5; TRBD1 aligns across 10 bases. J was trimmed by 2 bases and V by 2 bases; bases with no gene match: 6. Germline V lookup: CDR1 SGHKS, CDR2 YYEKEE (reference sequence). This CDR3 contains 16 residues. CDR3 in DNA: TGTGCCAGCAGCTTTAACTGGGACAGGGGACAAGAGACCCAGTACTTC. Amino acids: CASSFNWDRGQETQYF. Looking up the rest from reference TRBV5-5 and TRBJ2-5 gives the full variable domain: DAGVTQSPTHLIKTRGQQVTLRCSPISGHKSVSWYQQVLGQGPQFIFQYYEKEERGRGNFPDRFSARQFPNYSSELNVNALLLGDSALYLCASSFNWDRGQETQYFGPGTRLLVL.

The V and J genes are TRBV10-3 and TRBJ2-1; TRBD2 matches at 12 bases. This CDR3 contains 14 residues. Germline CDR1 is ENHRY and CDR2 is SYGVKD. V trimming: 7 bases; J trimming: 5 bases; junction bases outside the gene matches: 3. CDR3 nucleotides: TGTGCCATCAAACGGACTAGCGGGGACAATGAGCAGTTCTTC. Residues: CAIKRTSGDNEQFF.

CDR3 protein: CATSATGDRSYNSPLHF. CDR3 coding DNA: TGTGCCACCAGTGCAACAGGGGACCGCTCCTATAATTCACCCCTCCACTTT. This chain uses TRBV24-1 with TRBJ1-6; TRBD1 matches at 7 bases. V trimming: 5 bases; J trimming: 0 bases; junction bases outside the gene matches: 6. CDR1 and CDR2 from the germline V gene are KGHDR and SFDVKD. The CDR3 sequence is 17 residues long.

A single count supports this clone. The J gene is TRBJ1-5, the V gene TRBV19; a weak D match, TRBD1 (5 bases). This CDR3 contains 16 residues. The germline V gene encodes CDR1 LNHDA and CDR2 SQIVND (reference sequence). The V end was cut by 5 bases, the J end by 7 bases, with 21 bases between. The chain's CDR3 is CASSPRGTGTRQPQHF. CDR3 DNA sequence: TGTGCCAGTAGTCCTCGGGGGACGGGGACTCGACAGCCCCAGCATTTT.

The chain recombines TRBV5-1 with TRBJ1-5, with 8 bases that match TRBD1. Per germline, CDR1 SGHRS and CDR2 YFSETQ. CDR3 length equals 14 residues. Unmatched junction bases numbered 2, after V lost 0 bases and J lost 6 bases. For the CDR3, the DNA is TGCGCCAGCAGCTTGGGACAGGGGAGTCAGCCCCAGCATTTT. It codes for CASSLGQGSQPQHF. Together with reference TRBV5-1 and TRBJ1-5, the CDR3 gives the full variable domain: KAGVTQTPRYLIKTRGQQVTLSCSPISGHRSVSWYQQTPGQGLQFLFEYFSETQRNKGNFPGRFSGRQFSNSRSEMNVSTLELGDSALYLCASSLGQGSQPQHFGDGTRLSIL.

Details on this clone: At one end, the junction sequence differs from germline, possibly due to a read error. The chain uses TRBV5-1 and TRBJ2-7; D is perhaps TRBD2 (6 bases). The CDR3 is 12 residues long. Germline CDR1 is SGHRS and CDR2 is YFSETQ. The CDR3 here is CASSLGGDGGDF. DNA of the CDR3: TGCGCCAGCAGCTTGGGGGGCGACGGGGGAGACTTC.

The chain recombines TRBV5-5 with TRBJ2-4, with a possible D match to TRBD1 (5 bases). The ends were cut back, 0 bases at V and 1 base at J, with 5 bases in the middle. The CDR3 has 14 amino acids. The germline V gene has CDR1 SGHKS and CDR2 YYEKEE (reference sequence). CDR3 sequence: CASSLDRAKNIQYF. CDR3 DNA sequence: TGTGCCAGCAGCTTGGACAGGGCCAAAAACATTCAGTACTTC. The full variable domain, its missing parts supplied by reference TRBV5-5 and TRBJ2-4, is DAGVTQSPTHLIKTRGQQVTLRCSPISGHKSVSWYQQVLGQGPQFIFQYYEKEERGRGNFPDRFSARQFPNYSSELNVNALLLGDSALYLCASSLDRAKNIQYFGAGTRLSVL.

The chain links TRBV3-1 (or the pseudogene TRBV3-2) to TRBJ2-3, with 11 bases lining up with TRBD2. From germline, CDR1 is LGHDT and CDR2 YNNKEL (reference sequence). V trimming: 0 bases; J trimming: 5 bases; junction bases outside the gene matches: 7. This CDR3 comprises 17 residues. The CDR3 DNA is TGTGCCAGCAGCCAAGATACGACTAGCGGGGATGTAGATACGCAGTATTTT. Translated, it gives CASSQDTTSGDVDTQYF.

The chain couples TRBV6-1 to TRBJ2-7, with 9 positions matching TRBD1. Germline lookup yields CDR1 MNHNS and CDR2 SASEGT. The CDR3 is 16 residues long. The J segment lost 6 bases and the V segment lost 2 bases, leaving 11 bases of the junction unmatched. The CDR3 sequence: CASSEWGDRVALEQYF. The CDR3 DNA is TGTGCCAGCAGTGAATGGGGGGACAGGGTTGCTCTCGAGCAGTACTTC.

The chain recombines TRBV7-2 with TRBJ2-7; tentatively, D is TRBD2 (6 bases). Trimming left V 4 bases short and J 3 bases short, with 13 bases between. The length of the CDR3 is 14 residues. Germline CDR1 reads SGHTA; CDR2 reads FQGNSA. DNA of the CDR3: TGTGCCAGCAGCTCCGATCGGCGGGGCTACGAGCAGTACTTC. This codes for CASSSDRRGYEQYF.

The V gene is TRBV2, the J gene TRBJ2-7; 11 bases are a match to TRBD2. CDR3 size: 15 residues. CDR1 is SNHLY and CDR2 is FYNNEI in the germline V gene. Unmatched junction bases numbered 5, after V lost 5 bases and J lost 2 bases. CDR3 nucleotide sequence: TGTGCCAGCAGTACCCAGGGACTAGCGGCCTACGAGCAGTACTTC. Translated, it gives CASSTQGLAAYEQYF.

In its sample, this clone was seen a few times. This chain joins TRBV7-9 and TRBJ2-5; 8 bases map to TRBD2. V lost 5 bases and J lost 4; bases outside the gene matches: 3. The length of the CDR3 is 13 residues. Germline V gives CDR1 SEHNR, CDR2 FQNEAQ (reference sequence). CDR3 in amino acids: CASSGRGGETQYF. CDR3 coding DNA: TGTGCCAGCAGCGGCCGGGGGGGAGAGACCCAGTACTTC. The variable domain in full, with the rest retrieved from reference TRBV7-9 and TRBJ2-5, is DTGVSQNPRHKITKRGQNVTFRCDPISEHNRLYWYRQTLGQGPEFLTYFQNEAQLEKSRLLSDRFSAERPKGSFSTLEIQRTEQGDSAMYLCASSGRGGETQYFGPGTRLLVL.

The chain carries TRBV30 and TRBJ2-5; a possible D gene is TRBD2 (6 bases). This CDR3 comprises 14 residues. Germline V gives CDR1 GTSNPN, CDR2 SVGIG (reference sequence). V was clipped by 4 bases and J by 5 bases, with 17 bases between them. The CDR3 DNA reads TGTGCCTGGAAACGCGGGACCCCCTTGGAGACCCAGTACTTC. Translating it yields CAWKRGTPLETQYF.

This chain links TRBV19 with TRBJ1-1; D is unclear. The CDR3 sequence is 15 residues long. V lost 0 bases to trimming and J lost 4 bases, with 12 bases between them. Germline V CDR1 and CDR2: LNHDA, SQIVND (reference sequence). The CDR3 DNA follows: TGTGCCAGTAGTATAGACTTGGTGACTGGCACTGAAGCTTTCTTT. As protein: CASSIDLVTGTEAFF.

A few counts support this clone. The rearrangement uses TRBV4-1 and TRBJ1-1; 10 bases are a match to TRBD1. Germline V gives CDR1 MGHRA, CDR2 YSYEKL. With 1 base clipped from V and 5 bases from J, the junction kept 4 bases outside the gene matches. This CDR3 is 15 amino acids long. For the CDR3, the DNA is TGCGCCAGCAGCCAAGGGGACAGGGGAGGAACTGAAGCTTTCTTT. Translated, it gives CASSQGDRGGTEAFF.

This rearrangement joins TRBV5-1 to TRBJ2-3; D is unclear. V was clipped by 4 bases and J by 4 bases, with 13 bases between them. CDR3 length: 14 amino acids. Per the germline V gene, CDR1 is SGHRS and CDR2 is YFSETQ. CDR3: CASSPSGPADTQYF. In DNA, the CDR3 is TGCGCCAGCAGCCCCTCAGGCCCAGCAGATACGCAGTATTTT.